The sequence of this T cell receptor beta chain was determined in a study of cytomegalovirus exposure and HLA in healthy donors. Study results and caveats: One cluster of highly shared sequence variants probably arose as a sequencing artifact. When the data were analyzed later, several of the most significant clusters appeared to be linked to common viral pathogens. In a later analysis, DRB1 alleles had the most associated TCRs; HLA-C alleles the fewest.

Vbeta (60) and Jbeta (13) primers were used in the PCR. Repertoires were generated with immunoSEQ multiplex PCR, while TCRdb's copy carries only in-frame clones and drops some. This sample has 65,000 or so clones, with 62% found just once. For this clone: Antigen specificity is unknown.

Trimming removed 1 base from V and 8 bases from J; junction bases left unmatched: 7. CDR3 length equals 15 residues. Per the germline V gene, CDR1 is GTSNPN and CDR2 is SVGIG (reference sequence). This clonotype was obtained from a man aged 30 to 39 in good health and CMV-seronegative. V usage is TRBV30 and J usage is TRBJ1-6; 8 nucleotides line up with TRBD1. The sequencing input was PBMCs. CDR3 sequence: CAWSAGGAFYSPLHF. The CDR3 DNA sequence: TGTGCCTGGAGTGCAGGGGGCGCGTTTTATTCACCCCTCCACTTT.